These 18 T cell receptor beta chains were sequenced from one sample in a study of shared clonotypes between healthy human individuals. Assay used: immunoSEQ multiplex PCR; TCRdb lists only in-frame clones, some missing. The sample records some 2.3 million clones, over 90% being singletons. Sequencing input: naive CD4+ T cells from PBMCs. Subset indicated: CD45RA+ positively selected. These receptors all come from a man between 18 and 29 years old in good health. Some clones in this sample may be carry-over from other donors' samples.

CDR3 sequence reads: CASTLGGVRTGELFF. The CDR3 DNA is TGTGCCAGCACCCTGGGGGGCGTTCGGACCGGGGAGCTGTTTTTT. V is TRBV7-2 and J is TRBJ2-2; TRBD1 or TRBD2 may be the D gene (6 bases each). Trimming took 7 bases from V and 5 from J, leaving 17 bases between them. CDR1 SGHTA and CDR2 FQGNSA come from the germline V gene. The CDR3 totals 15 residues.

The chain combines TRBV5-1 with TRBJ1-4, with D possibly TRBD1 on 5 matching bases. The ends were cut back, 2 bases at V and 2 bases at J, with 10 bases in the middle. Germline values: CDR1 SGHRS, CDR2 YFSETQ. This CDR3 spans 15 amino acids. The CDR3 DNA is TGCGCCAGCAGCTTAAATCAGGGCACTAATGAAAAACTGTTTTTT. This gives the protein CASSLNQGTNEKLFF. Looking up the rest from reference TRBV5-1 and TRBJ1-4 gives the full variable domain: KAGVTQTPRYLIKTRGQQVTLSCSPISGHRSVSWYQQTPGQGLQFLFEYFSETQRNKGNFPGRFSGRQFSNSRSEMNVSTLELGDSALYLCASSLNQGTNEKLFFGSGTQLSVL.

J is TRBJ2-6 and V is TRBV28, with 7 bases that match TRBD1. Germline V gene sequence: CDR1 MDHEN, CDR2 SYDVKM. The ends lost 3 bases at V and 2 bases at J; junction bases unmatched: 10. The CDR3 contains 18 residues. The CDR3 is CASSLGRGKGPGANVLTF. The DNA for the CDR3 is TGTGCCAGCAGTTTGGGCAGGGGGAAGGGCCCTGGGGCCAACGTCCTGACTTTC.

Concerning this clone itself: This same CDR3 is encoded by further DNA sequences in the sample. V gene TRBV2 combines with J gene TRBJ2-5; 8 bases agree with TRBD2. The germline gives CDR1 SNHLY, CDR2 FYNNEI. This CDR3 contains 14 residues. The V gene end was trimmed by 6 bases and the J gene end by 5 bases; junction bases not matched to a gene: 8. CDR3: CASSPGLAGETQYF. CDR3 coding DNA: TGTGCCAGCAGCCCCGGACTAGCAGGGGAGACCCAGTACTTC.

With regard to this clone: The same CDR3 is also encoded by other DNA sequences in this sample. This rearrangement joins TRBV29-1 to TRBJ2-5, with a possible D match to TRBD2 (6 bases). Per germline, CDR1 SQVTM and CDR2 ANQGSEA. The V end lost 4 bases, the J end lost 1 base, and 7 bases lay between the germline ends. The CDR3 length is 12 residues. The DNA of the CDR3 is TGCAGCGTTGTCGGGGGCCAAGAGACCCAGTACTTC. Its translation: CSVVGGQETQYF.

The count of this clone is one. V and J are TRBV28 and TRBJ1-1, with D perhaps matching TRBD1 (5 bases). CDR3 size: 14 residues. V gave up 1 base and J gave up 6 bases, with 12 bases separating them. The germline gives CDR1 MDHEN, CDR2 SYDVKM. In DNA form, the CDR3 reads TGTGCCAGCAGTTTATCGGGCAGGGCTGCTGAAGCTTTCTTT. Protein: CASSLSGRAAEAFF.

A few counts support this clone. The CDR3 here is CASSNSARQGLFF. CDR3 coding DNA: TGTGCCAGCAGCAACTCAGCCAGACAGGGATTGTTTTTT. The V gene is TRBV6-1, the J gene TRBJ1-4; 7 positions match TRBD1. CDR1 and CDR2 from the germline V gene are MNHNS and SASEGT. The CDR3 consists of 13 residues. J lost 15 bases, V lost 6 bases, and 13 bases had no gene match.

This clone appeared once. The rearrangement links TRBV4-1 to TRBJ1-4; weak D call: TRBD1 (5 bases). Trimming removed 2 bases from V and 4 bases from J, with 11 bases in between. The length of the CDR3 is 15 residues. In germline, CDR1 is MGHRA, CDR2 YSYEKL. The CDR3 reads CASSQLGGDNEKLFF. DNA for the CDR3: TGCGCCAGCAGCCAACTTGGGGGAGATAATGAAAAACTGTTTTTT.

V and J are TRBV4-2 and TRBJ2-1; the match to TRBD2 covers 14 bases. Germline trimming cut 4 bases from V and 6 bases from J; bases unmatched to any gene: 2. This CDR3 region has 15 residues. From germline, CDR1 is LGHNA and CDR2 YNFKEQ. CDR3 coding DNA: TGTGCCAGCAGCCCAGGACTAGCGGGAGGCAATGAGCAGTTCTTC. It translates to CASSPGLAGGNEQFF.

The chain joins TRBV18 to TRBJ2-5, with TRBD1 identical over 7 bases. The J segment lost 2 bases and the V segment lost 3 bases, leaving 9 bases of the junction unmatched. The germline V gene encodes CDR1 KGHSH and CDR2 LQKENI. This CDR3 is 16 amino acids long. For the CDR3, the DNA is TGTGCCAGCTCACCCTACCCCCGGGACAGACAAGAGACCCAGTACTTC. Translation: CASSPYPRDRQETQYF.

In nucleotides, the CDR3 is TGTGCCAGCAGTCCCCAGCCGGGCCTTCGGGATGGCTACACCTTC. It yields the protein CASSPQPGLRDGYTF. V usage is TRBV6-6 and J usage is TRBJ1-2; no reliable D call. Germline values: CDR1 MNHNY, CDR2 SVGAGI (reference sequence). The V gene lost 5 bases and the J gene lost 6 bases, with 19 bases spanning the gap. This CDR3 has 15 residues.

The chain uses TRBV27 and TRBJ2-7; TRBD2 agrees at 7 bases. V gave up 0 bases and J gave up 2 bases; unmatched junction bases: 7. The CDR3 extends over 16 amino acids. The V gene's germline CDR1 is MNHEY and CDR2 SMNVEV (reference sequence). The CDR3 spells CASSLSPGAGPYEQYF. CDR3 in DNA: TGTGCCAGCAGTTTATCGCCGGGAGCGGGGCCCTACGAGCAGTACTTC.

The rearrangement links TRBV5-1 to TRBJ2-4; no reliable D call. Trimming left V 3 bases short and J 0 bases short, with 19 bases between. The CDR3 is 18 amino acids. In germline, CDR1 is SGHRS, CDR2 YFSETQ. The CDR3 nucleotides read TGCGCCAGCAGCTCTTTCCTCGGGCAGAACCTAGCCAAAAACATTCAGTACTTC. It specifies CASSSFLGQNLAKNIQYF.

The rearrangement joins TRBV2 to TRBJ1-2; the D is unclear. Germline values: CDR1 SNHLY, CDR2 FYNNEI. The CDR3 has 12 residues. Trimming took off 8 bases at V and 6 bases at J, with 13 bases between the two ends. This CDR3 reads CASRMDGNGYTF. CDR3 in DNA: TGTGCCAGCCGGATGGACGGAAATGGCTACACCTTC.

The genes are TRBV2 and TRBJ2-7, with TRBD2 matching 8 bases. Losses at the gene ends were 7 bases for V and 4 bases for J; bases not matched to a gene: 9. CDR3 length: 14 amino acids. The V gene's germline CDR1 is SNHLY and CDR2 FYNNEI. The DNA of the CDR3 is TGTGCCAGCATTTACGAGCGGGAGTCATACGAGCAGTACTTC. This sequence encodes CASIYERESYEQYF. Supplemented by reference TRBV2 and TRBJ2-7, the full variable domain reads EPEVTQTPSHQVTQMGQEVILRCVPISNHLYFYWYRQILGQKVEFLVSFYNNEISEKSEIFDDQFSVERPDGSNFTLKIRSTKLEDSAMYFCASIYERESYEQYFGPGTRLTVT.

The gene calls are TRBV18 and TRBJ1-1, with TRBD1 as a possible D gene (5 bases). CDR1 and CDR2 (germline): KGHSH, LQKENI. The CDR3 runs 16 residues. V shed 2 bases and J shed 1 base, with 14 bases lying between them. CDR3 loop: CASSPVSPGANTEAFF. In DNA, the CDR3 is TGTGCCAGCTCACCAGTTTCGCCCGGGGCGAACACTGAAGCTTTCTTT. Looking up the rest from reference TRBV18 and TRBJ1-1 gives the full variable domain: NAGVMQNPRHLVRRRGQEARLRCSPMKGHSHVYWYRQLPEEGLKFMVYLQKENIIDESGMPKERFSAEFPKEGPSILRIQQVVRGDSAAYFCASSPVSPGANTEAFFGQGTRLTVV.

A single count supports this clone. The chain combines TRBV6-5 with TRBJ1-2, with D possibly TRBD1 on 5 matching bases. CDR3 length: 14 amino acids. Trimming shortened V by 7 bases and J by 1 base, and 13 bases separated the two germline ends. Germline V lookup: CDR1 MNHEY, CDR2 SVGAGI. CDR3 DNA sequence: TGTGCCAGCACTCAGGGACCGAATAACTATGGCTACACCTTC. It codes for CASTQGPNNYGYTF.

Points on this clone: This CDR3 is also generated by other DNA sequences in the sample. CDR3 loop: CAWSKGMNTEAFF. CDR3 DNA sequence: TGTGCCTGGAGTAAGGGTATGAACACTGAAGCTTTCTTT. The chain links TRBV30 to TRBJ1-1; no definite D call. CDR3 length: 13 amino acids. Looked up from germline, CDR1 is GTSNPN and CDR2 is SVGIG (reference sequence). The V gene lost 2 bases and the J gene lost 0 bases, with 7 bases spanning the gap.